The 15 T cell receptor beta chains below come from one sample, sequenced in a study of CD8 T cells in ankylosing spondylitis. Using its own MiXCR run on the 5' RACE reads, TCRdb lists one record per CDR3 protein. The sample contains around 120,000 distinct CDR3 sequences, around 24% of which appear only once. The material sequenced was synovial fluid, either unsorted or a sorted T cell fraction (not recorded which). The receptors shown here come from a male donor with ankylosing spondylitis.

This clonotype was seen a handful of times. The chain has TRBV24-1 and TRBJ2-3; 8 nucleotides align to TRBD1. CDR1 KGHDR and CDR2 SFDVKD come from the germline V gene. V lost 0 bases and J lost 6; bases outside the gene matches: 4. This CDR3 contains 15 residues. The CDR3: CATSDLQQGDDTQYF. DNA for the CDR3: TGTGCCACCAGTGATTTGCAACAGGGGGACGATACGCAGTATTTT.

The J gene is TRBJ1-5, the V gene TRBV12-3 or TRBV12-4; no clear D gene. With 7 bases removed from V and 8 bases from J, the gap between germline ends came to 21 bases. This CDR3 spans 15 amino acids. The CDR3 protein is CASTPGPTTKEPQHF. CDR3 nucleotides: TGTGCCAGCACCCCCGGACCGACGACTAAGGAGCCCCAGCATTTT.

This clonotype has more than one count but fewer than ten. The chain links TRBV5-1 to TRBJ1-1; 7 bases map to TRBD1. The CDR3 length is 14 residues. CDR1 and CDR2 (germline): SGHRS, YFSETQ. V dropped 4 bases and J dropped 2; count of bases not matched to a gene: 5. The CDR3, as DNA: TGCGCCAGCAGCGGAACAGGGGTCAACACTGAAGCTTTCTTT. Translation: CASSGTGVNTEAFF.

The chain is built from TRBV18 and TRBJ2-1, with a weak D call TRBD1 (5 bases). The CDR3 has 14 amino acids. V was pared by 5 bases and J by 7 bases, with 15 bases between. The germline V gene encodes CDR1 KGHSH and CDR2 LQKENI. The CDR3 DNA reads TGTGCCAGCTCAAGTCCCGGACAACTAAATGAGCAGTTCTTC. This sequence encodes CASSSPGQLNEQFF.

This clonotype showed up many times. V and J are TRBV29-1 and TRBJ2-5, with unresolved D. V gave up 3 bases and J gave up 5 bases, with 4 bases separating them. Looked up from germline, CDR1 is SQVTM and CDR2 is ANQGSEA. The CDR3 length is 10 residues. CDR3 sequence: CSVDSETQYF. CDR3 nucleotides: TGCAGCGTTGACAGTGAGACCCAGTACTTC.

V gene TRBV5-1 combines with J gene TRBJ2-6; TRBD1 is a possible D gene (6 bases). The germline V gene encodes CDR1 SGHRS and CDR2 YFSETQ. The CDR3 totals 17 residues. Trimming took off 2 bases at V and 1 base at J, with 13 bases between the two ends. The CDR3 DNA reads TGCGCCAGCAGCTTCTCGACAGGAGCATCTGGGGCCAACGTCCTGACTTTC. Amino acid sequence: CASSFSTGASGANVLTF.

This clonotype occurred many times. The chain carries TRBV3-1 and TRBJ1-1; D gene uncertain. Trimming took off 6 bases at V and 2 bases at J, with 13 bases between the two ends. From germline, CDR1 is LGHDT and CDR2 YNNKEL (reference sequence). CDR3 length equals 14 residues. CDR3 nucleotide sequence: TGTGCCAGCAGTGCCTCTAGTGGAAACACTGAAGCTTTCTTT. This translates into CASSASSGNTEAFF.

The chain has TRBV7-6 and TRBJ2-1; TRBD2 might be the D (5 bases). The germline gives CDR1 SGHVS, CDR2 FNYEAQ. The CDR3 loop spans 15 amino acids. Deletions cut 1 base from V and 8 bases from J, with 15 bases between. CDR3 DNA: TGTGCCAGCAGCTTAGGACAAACTAGTTCTTATGAGCAGTTCTTC. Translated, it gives CASSLGQTSSYEQFF. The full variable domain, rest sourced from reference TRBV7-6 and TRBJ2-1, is GAGVSQSPRYKVTKRGQDVALRCDPISGHVSLYWYRQALGQGPEFLTYFNYEAQQDKSGLPNDRFSAERPEGSISTLTIQRTEQRDSAMYRCASSLGQTSSYEQFFGPGTRLTVL.

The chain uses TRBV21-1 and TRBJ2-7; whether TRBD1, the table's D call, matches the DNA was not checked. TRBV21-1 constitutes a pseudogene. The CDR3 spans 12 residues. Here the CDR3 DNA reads TGTGCCAGCAGCTCCCGACTCTACGAGCAGTACTTC. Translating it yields CASSSRLYEQYF.

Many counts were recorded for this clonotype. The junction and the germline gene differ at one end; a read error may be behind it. The DNA of the CDR3 is TGTAGCCACACTAGCGGGCCCCTCACAGATACGCAGTATTTT. It encodes CSHTSGPLTDTQYF. This chain connects TRBV20-1 to TRBJ2-3; 9 bases align to TRBD2. Germline lookup yields CDR1 DFQATT and CDR2 SNEGSKA (reference sequence). The CDR3 contains 14 residues.

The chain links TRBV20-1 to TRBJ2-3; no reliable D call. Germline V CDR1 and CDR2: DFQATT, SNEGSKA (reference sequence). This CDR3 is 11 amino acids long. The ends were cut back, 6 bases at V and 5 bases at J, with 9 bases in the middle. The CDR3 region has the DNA TGCAGTGCAGAGGCAGGAGATACGCAGTATTTT. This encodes CSAEAGDTQYF.

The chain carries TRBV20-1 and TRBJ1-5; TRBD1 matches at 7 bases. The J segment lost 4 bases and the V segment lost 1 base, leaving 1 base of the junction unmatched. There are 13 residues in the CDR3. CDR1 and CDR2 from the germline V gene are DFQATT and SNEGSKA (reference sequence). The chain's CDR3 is CSARGDRNQPQHF. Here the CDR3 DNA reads TGCAGTGCTAGAGGGGACAGAAATCAGCCCCAGCATTTT.

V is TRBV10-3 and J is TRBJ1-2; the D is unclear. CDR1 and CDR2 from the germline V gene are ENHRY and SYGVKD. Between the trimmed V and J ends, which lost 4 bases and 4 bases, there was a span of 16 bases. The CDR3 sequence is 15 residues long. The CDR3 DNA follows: TGTGCCATCAGTGGGGGAGACACCCGCGGCTATGGCTACACCTTC. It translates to CAISGGDTRGYGYTF.

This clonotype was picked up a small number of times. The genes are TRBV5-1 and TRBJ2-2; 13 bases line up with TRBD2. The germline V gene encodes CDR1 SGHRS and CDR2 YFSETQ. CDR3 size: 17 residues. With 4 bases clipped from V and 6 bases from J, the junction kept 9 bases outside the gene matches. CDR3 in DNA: TGCGCCAGCAGCCCTCCCGGGACTAGCGGGACGGCCGGGGAGCTGTTTTTT. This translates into CASSPPGTSGTAGELFF.

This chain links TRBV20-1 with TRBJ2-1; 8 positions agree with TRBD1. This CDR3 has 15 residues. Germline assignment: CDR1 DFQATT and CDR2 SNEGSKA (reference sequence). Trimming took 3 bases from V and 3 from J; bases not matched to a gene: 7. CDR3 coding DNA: TGCAGTGCTAGCGTCCTTACAGGGGGCTACAATGAGCAGTTCTTC. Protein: CSASVLTGGYNEQFF.